The 14 T cell receptor beta chains below all came from one sample that was sequenced in a study of T cells expressing NK-cell markers. TCRdb re-called the 5' RACE reads; every CDR3 protein appears as one record, without DNA. Listed are almost 450,000 distinct CDR3 sequences; about 7.3% falls within the top ten. Sequencing was carried out using blood T cells: a sorted CD56 or NKG2C T cell subset, CD4+ or CD8+ T cells, or bulk PBMC T cells (not recorded which). Receptors were obtained from a woman aged 18 to 75 in good health.

The CDR3 sequence: CAWTRGSLGEQYF. The chain combines TRBV30 with TRBJ2-7; lacking DNA, the TRBD1 call made by TCRdb goes unchecked. This CDR3 has 13 residues. Germline lookup yields CDR1 GTSNPN and CDR2 SVGIG (reference sequence).

The chain has TRBV12-3 or TRBV12-4 and TRBJ2-1; the D call from TCRdb, TRBD2, cannot be confirmed without DNA. This CDR3 spans 16 amino acids. CDR3 loop: CASSFGTSGRHNEQFF.

The chain uses TRBV20-1 and TRBJ2-1; TCRdb selects TRBD1, and the lack of DNA leaves this call unchecked. CDR3 length: 14 amino acids. Germline CDR1 is DFQATT and CDR2 is SNEGSKA (reference sequence). CDR3: CSARHGGGLNEQFF.

The chain carries TRBV6-5 and TRBJ2-7; TCRdb's D call, TRBD1, is unchecked because there is no DNA. The germline CDR1 and CDR2 sequences are MNHEY and SVGAGI. The length of the CDR3 is 14 residues. CDR3 residues: CASSYLGRSYEQYF.

The chain couples TRBV7-3 to TRBJ1-1; there is no DNA to check the TCRdb D call of TRBD1. CDR1 SGHTA and CDR2 FQGTGA come from the germline V gene. The CDR3 totals 14 residues. CDR3 amino acids: CASSAQGTHTEAFF.

CDR3 sequence: CASRDGAANYGYTF. The chain combines TRBV6-1 with TRBJ1-2; the TRBD1 assignment by TCRdb is unverifiable without DNA. Per germline, CDR1 MNHNS and CDR2 SASEGT. The CDR3 totals 14 residues.

This chain links TRBV3-1 with TRBJ2-1; TCRdb's assignment of TRBD2 cannot be checked, as there is no DNA. The CDR3 runs to 16 residues. Germline V gene data show CDR1 as LGHDT and CDR2 as YNNKEL (reference sequence). CDR3 amino acids: CASSQDRLAGYNEQFF.

The chain carries TRBV28 and TRBJ2-7; TCRdb designates TRBD2, a call that cannot be tested without DNA. Germline V lookup: CDR1 MDHEN, CDR2 SYDVKM. CDR3 length: 18 residues. CDR3 protein: CASSPPLGSSGRSYEQYF.

J is TRBJ2-1 and V is TRBV18; TCRdb's D gene call, TRBD2, goes unchecked for lack of DNA. CDR3 length equals 14 residues. Germline V CDR1 and CDR2: KGHSH, LQKENI. CDR3 sequence: CASALAGRDNEQFF.

CDR3 sequence: CASSQQQGAGELFF. J is TRBJ2-2 and V is TRBV3-1; checking the TCRdb D call of TRBD1 is not possible without DNA. The CDR3 consists of 14 residues. CDR1 is LGHDT, CDR2 YNNKEL, per germline (reference sequence).

The V gene is TRBV7-2, the J gene TRBJ1-2; checking the TCRdb D call of TRBD1 is not possible without DNA. Germline lookup yields CDR1 SGHTA and CDR2 FQGNSA. The CDR3 has 12 residues. This CDR3 is CASSLDRGSYTF. The full variable domain, rest sourced from reference TRBV7-2 and TRBJ1-2, is GAGVSQSPSNKVTEKGKDVELRCDPISGHTALYWYRQSLGQGLEFLIYFQGNSAPDKSGLPSDRFSAERTGGSVSTLTIQRTQQEDSAVYLCASSLDRGSYTFGSGTRLTVV.

V is TRBV20-1 and J is TRBJ1-1. This CDR3 is built from 15 residues. Germline-derived CDR1 and CDR2 are DFQATT and SNEGSKA (reference sequence). The CDR3 loop reads CSARVRGGGSTEAFF.

The rearrangement links TRBV5-6 to TRBJ2-2; lacking DNA, the TRBD1 call made by TCRdb goes unchecked. Germline values: CDR1 SGHDT, CDR2 YYEEEE. CDR3 length equals 15 residues. The CDR3: CASILQGSGIGELFF.

The genes are TRBV27 and TRBJ2-5; TCRdb's D call of TRBD2 is untestable without DNA. Per the germline V gene, CDR1 is MNHEY and CDR2 is SMNVEV (reference sequence). The CDR3 is 15 residues long. The chain's CDR3 is CASPTSGHFQETQYF.